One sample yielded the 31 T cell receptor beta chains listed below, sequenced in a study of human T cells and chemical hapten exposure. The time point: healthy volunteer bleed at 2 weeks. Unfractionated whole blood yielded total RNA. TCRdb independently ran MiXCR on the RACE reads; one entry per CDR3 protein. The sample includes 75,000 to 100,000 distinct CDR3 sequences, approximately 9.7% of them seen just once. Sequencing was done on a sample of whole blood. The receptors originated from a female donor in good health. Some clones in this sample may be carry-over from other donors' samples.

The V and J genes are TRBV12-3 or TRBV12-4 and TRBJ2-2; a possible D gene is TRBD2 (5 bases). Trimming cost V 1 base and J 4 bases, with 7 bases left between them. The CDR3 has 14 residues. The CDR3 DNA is TGTGCCAGCAGTTTAGTTGGACTCACCGGGGAGCTGTTTTTT. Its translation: CASSLVGLTGELFF.

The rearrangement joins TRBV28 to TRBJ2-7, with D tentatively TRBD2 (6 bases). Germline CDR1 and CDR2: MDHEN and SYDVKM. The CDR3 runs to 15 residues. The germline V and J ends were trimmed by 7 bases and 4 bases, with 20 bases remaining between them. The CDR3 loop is CASTSVGGEGYEQYF. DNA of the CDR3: TGTGCCAGCACCTCCGTCGGAGGGGAAGGGTACGAGCAGTACTTC.

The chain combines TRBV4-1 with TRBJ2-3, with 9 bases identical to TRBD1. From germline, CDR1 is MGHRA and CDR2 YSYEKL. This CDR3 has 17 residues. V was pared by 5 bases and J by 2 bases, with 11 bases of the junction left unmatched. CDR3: CASSNRDRVGHTDTQYF. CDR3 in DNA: TGCGCCAGCAGCAACCGGGACAGGGTGGGTCACACAGATACGCAGTATTTT.

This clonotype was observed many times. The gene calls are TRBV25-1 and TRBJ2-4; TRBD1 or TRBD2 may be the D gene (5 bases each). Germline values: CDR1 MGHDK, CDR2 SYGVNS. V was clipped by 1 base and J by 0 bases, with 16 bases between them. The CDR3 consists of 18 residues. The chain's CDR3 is CASSESARTLVAKNIQYF. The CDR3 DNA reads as TGTGCCAGCAGTGAATCAGCCCGGACACTAGTAGCCAAAAACATTCAGTACTTC.

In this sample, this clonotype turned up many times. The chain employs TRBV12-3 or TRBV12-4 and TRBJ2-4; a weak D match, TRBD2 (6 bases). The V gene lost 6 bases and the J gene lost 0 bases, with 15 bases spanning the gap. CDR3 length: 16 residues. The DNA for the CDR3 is TGTGCCAGCAGAGACTCCCGGGGGTTAGCCAAAAACATTCAGTACTTC. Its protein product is CASRDSRGLAKNIQYF.

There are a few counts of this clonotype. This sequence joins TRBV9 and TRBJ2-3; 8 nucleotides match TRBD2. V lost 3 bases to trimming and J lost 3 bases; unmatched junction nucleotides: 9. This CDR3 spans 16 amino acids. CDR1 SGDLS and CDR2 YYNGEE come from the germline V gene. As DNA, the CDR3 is TGTGCCAGCAGCGCCAGATCTTCTAGCGGGACAGATACGCAGTATTTT. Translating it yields CASSARSSSGTDTQYF. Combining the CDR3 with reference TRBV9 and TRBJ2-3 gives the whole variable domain DSGVTQTPKHLITATGQRVTLRCSPRSGDLSVYWYQQSLDQGLQFLIQYYNGEERAKGNILERFSAQQFPDLHSELNLSSLELGDSALYFCASSARSSSGTDTQYFGPGTRLTVL.

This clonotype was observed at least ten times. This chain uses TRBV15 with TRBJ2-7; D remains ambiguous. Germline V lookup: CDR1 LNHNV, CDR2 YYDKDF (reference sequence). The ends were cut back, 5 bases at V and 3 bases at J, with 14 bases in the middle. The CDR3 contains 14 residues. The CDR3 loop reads CATSDRRGNYEQYF. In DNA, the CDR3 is TGTGCCACCAGCGATCGACGCGGAAACTACGAGCAGTACTTC.

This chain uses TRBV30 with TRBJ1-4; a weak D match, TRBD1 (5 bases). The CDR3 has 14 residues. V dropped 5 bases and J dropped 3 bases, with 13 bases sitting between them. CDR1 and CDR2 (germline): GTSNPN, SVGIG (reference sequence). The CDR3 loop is CAWGKGVANEKLFF. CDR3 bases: TGTGCCTGGGGAAAAGGGGTAGCTAATGAAAAACTGTTTTTT.

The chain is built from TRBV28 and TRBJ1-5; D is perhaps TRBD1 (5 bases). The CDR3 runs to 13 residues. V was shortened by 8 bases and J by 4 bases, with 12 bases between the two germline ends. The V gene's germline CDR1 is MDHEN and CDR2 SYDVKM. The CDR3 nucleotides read TGTGCCAGCGGTAGCGGGGCAAATCAGCCCCAGCATTTT. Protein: CASGSGANQPQHF.

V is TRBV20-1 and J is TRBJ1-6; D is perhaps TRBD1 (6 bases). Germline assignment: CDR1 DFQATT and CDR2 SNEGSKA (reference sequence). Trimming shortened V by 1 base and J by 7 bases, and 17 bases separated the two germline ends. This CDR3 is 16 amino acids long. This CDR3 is CSARAGGGPENSPLHF. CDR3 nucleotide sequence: TGCAGTGCTAGAGCTGGGGGGGGGCCAGAGAATTCACCCCTCCACTTT.

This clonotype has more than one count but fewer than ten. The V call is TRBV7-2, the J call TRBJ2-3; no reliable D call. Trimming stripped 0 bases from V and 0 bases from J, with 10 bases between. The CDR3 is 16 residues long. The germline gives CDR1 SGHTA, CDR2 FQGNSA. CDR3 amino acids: CASSLAGIASTDTQYF. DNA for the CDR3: TGTGCCAGCAGCTTAGCGGGGATAGCTAGCACAGATACGCAGTATTTT.

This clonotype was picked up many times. CDR3 sequence reads: CSARDTGTDYNEQFF. For the CDR3, the DNA is TGCAGTGCTAGAGATACTGGGACAGATTACAATGAGCAGTTCTTC. The chain recombines TRBV20-1 with TRBJ2-1, with 7 positions matching TRBD1. Germline V lookup: CDR1 DFQATT, CDR2 SNEGSKA (reference sequence). CDR3 length equals 15 residues. With V trimmed by 0 bases and J by 4 bases, 6 bases remained unmatched.

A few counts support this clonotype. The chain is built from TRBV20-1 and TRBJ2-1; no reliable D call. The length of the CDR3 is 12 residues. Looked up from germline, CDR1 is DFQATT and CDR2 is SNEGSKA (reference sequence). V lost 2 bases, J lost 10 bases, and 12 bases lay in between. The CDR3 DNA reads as TGCAGTGCTAGACCCGACGGGCTGGAGCAGTTCTTC. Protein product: CSARPDGLEQFF.

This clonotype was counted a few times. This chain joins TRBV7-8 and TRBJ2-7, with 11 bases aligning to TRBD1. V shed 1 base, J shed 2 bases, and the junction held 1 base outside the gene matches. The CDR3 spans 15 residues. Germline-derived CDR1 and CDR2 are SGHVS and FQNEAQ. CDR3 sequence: CASSLEGQGAYEQYF. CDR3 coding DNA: TGTGCCAGCAGCTTAGAGGGACAGGGGGCCTACGAGCAGTACTTC.

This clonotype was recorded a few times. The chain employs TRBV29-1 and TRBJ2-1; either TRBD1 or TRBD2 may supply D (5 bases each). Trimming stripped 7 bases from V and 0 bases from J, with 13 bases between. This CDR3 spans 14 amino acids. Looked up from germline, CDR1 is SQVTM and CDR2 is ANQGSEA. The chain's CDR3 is CSAAAGSSYNEQFF. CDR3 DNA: TGCAGCGCTGCGGCAGGGAGCTCCTACAATGAGCAGTTCTTC.

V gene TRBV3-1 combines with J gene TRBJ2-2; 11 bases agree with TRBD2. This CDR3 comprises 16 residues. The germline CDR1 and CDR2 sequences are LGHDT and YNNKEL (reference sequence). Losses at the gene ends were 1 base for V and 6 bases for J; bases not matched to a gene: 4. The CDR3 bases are TGTGCCAGCAGCCAAGCCACTAGCGGGAGTGCCGGGGAGCTGTTTTTT. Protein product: CASSQATSGSAGELFF.

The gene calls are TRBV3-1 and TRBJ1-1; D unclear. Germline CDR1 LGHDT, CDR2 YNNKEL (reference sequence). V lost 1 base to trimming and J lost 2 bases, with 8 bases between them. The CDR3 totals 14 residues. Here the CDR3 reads CASSQVGGNTEAFF. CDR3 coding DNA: TGTGCCAGCAGCCAAGTAGGAGGAAACACTGAAGCTTTCTTT.

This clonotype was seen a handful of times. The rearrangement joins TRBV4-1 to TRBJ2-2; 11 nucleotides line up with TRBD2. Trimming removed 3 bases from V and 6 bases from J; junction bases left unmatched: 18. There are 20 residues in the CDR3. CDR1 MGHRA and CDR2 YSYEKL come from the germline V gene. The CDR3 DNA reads TGCGCCAGCAGCCATGAGGCTCCCTTAGCGGGAGGGCCCTCGGCCGGGGAGCTGTTTTTT. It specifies CASSHEAPLAGGPSAGELFF.

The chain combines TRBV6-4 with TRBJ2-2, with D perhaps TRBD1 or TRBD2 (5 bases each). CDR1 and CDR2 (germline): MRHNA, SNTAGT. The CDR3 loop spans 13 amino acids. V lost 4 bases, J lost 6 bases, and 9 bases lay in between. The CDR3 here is CASSGRDAGELFF. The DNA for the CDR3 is TGTGCCAGCAGTGGCAGGGACGCCGGGGAGCTGTTTTTT.

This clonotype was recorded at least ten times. In nucleotides, the CDR3 is TGTGCCATCAGTGATCTCTCGCGGGAGGGTCGAGGTGAGCAGTTCTTC. It is translated as CAISDLSREGRGEQFF. The chain uses TRBV10-3 and TRBJ2-1; 9 nucleotides match TRBD2. The germline CDR1 and CDR2 sequences are ENHRY and SYGVKD. J was trimmed by 9 bases and V by 3 bases; bases with no gene match: 12. The CDR3 has 16 residues.

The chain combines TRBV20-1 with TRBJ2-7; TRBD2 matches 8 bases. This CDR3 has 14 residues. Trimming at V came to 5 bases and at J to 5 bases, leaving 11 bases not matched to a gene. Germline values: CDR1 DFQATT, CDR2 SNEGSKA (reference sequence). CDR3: CSAVRRSGVDEQYF. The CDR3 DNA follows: TGCAGTGCTGTCCGTCGTAGCGGGGTCGACGAGCAGTACTTC.

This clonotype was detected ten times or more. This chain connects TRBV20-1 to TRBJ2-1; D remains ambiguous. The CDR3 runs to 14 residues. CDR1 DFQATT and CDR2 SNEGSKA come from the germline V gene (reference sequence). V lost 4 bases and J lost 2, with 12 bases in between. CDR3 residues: CSANTRSTYNEQFF. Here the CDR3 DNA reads TGCAGTGCTAATACAAGGAGTACCTACAATGAGCAGTTCTTC.

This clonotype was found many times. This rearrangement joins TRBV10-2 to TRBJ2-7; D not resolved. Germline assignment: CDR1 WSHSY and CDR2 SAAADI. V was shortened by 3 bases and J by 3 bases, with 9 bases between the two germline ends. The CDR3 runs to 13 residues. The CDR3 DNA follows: TGCGCCAGCAGTGACCCCCGCTACTACGAGCAGTACTTC. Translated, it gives CASSDPRYYEQYF.

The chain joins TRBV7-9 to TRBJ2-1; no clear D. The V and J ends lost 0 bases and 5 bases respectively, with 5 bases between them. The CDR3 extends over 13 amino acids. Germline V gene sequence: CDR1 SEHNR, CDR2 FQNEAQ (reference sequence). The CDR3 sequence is CASSLALDNEQFF. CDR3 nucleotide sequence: TGTGCCAGCAGCTTAGCCCTTGACAATGAGCAGTTCTTC.

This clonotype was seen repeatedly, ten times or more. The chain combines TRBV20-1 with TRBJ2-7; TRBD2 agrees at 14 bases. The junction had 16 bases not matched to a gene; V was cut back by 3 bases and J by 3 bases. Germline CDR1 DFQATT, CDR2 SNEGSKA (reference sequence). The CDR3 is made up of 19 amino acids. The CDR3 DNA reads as TGCAGTGCTAGCCCCATTGGACTAGCGGGAGGAATGAACAACTACGAGCAGTACTTC. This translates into CSASPIGLAGGMNNYEQYF.

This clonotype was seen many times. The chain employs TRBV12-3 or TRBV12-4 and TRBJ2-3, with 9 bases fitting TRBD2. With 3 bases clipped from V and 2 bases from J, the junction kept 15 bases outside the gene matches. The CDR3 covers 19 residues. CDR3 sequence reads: CASSFADAGGTGATDTQYF. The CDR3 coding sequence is TGTGCCAGCAGTTTCGCCGACGCGGGGGGGACGGGGGCCACAGATACGCAGTATTTT.

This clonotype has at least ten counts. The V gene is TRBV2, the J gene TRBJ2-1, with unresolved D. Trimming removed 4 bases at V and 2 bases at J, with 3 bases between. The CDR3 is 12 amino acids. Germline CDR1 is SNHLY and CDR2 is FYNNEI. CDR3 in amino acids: CASSAAYNEQFF. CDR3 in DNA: TGTGCCAGCAGTGCCGCCTACAATGAGCAGTTCTTC.

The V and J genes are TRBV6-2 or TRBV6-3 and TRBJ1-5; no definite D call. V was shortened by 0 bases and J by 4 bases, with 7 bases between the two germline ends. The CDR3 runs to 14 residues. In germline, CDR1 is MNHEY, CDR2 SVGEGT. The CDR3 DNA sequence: TGTGCCAGCAGTTACTCTCAGCAAAATCAGCCCCAGCATTTT. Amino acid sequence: CASSYSQQNQPQHF.

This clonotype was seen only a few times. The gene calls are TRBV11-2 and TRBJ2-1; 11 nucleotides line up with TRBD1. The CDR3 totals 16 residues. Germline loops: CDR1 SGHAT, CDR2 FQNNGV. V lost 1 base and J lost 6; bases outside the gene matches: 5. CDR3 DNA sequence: TGTGCCAGCAGCTTAGTTTTAGGGACAGGGGGCAATGAGCAGTTCTTC. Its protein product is CASSLVLGTGGNEQFF.

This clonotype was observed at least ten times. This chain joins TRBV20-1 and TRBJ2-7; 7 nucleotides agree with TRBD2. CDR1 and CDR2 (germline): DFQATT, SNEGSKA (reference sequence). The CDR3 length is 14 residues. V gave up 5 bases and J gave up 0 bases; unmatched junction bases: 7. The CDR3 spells CSASSGPSSYEQYF. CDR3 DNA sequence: TGCAGTGCTTCTAGCGGACCGAGCTCCTACGAGCAGTACTTC.

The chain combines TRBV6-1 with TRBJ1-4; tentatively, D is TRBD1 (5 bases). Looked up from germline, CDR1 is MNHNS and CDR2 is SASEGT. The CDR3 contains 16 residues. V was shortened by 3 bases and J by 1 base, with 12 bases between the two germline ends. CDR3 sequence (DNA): TGTGCCAGCAGTGACGGGGCTACGGGAACTAATGAAAAACTGTTTTTT. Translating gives CASSDGATGTNEKLFF.